This entry lists 28 T cell receptor beta chains sequenced from one sample in a study of response to subunit inactivated influenza vaccine (dated by TCRdb to 2016 to 2019). Library generation was performed with RT-PCR. TCRdb names Illumina HiSeq 2500 as the instrument used. Using fastp at Q25 and MiXCR, TCRdb reprocessed the public reads and kept productive beta chains. Identical CDR3 proteins give one entry, which carries the most common genes and DNA. The sample contains approximately 730,000 distinct CDR3 sequences, about 15% of them found a single time. Jointly, the top ten make up around 6.5% of the sample. The source material was PBMCs from blood, sampled 14 to 15 days before vaccination. The source is a man in his forties or fifties who received an inactivated influenza vaccine. Donor details come from another sample of the same person, matched by shared clones.

Here the CDR3 reads CASSVGGEQYF. Written as DNA, the CDR3 is TGTGCCAGCAGTGTAGGGGGCGAGCAGTACTTC. The chain has TRBV6-5 and TRBJ2-7; D possibly corresponds to TRBD1 (6 bases). Germline V gene data show CDR1 as MNHEY and CDR2 as SVGAGI. Trimming shortened V by 5 bases and J by 6 bases, and 8 bases separated the two germline ends. This CDR3 contains 11 residues.

Ten or more counts support this clonotype. This chain joins TRBV5-1 and TRBJ2-1, with TRBD1 matching 9 bases. V was pared by 6 bases and J by 7 bases, with 17 bases of the junction left unmatched. Looked up from germline, CDR1 is SGHRS and CDR2 is YFSETQ. This CDR3 spans 17 amino acids. The CDR3 sequence: CASNPSFPGQGRNEQFF. CDR3 sequence (DNA): TGCGCCAGCAACCCATCTTTTCCGGGACAGGGTCGGAATGAGCAGTTCTTC.

This clonotype was found many times. V and J are TRBV23-1 and TRBJ1-2; possible D gene TRBD1, 6 bases. TRBV23-1 carries the ORF label, with uncertain function. The length of the CDR3 is 14 residues. V was pared by 8 bases and J by 1 base, with 14 bases between. CDR3 DNA sequence: TGCGCCAGCGGAAACTACAGGGTTAACTATGGCTACACCTTC. Translation: CASGNYRVNYGYTF.

There are many counts of this clonotype. CDR3 bases: TGTGCCAGCAGTTTAAGGGACAGGGGTAACTACGAGCAGTACTTC. Protein: CASSLRDRGNYEQYF. The V call is TRBV12-3 or TRBV12-4, the J call TRBJ2-7; 10 positions match TRBD1. V shed 2 bases and J 3 bases; nucleotides not matched to a gene: 4. This CDR3 has 15 amino acids.

This clonotype appeared a few times. The rearrangement uses TRBV29-1 and TRBJ1-2; D remains unclear. The germline V gene has CDR1 SQVTM and CDR2 ANQGSEA. The CDR3 consists of 10 residues. Trimming removed 3 bases at V and 4 bases at J, with 3 bases between. CDR3 in amino acids: CSVDPYGYTF. In DNA form, the CDR3 reads TGCAGCGTTGACCCCTATGGCTACACCTTC.

This clonotype has more than one count but fewer than ten. This chain connects TRBV12-3 or TRBV12-4 to TRBJ2-5; D assignment may be TRBD1 or TRBD2 (5 bases each). This CDR3 has 14 amino acids. Trimming pared 5 bases from V and 1 base from J, leaving 11 bases between. This CDR3 is CASSPGDVQETQYF. The CDR3 DNA follows: TGTGCCAGCAGTCCCGGGGACGTCCAAGAGACCCAGTACTTC.

J is TRBJ2-2 and V is TRBV12-3 or TRBV12-4; D uncertain. V shed 2 bases and J shed 4 bases, with 11 bases lying between them. The CDR3 is made up of 15 amino acids. The CDR3 sequence is CASSLSAPVTGELFF. The CDR3 coding sequence is TGTGCCAGCAGTTTATCCGCACCGGTCACCGGGGAGCTGTTTTTT.

The sample holds a few counts of this clonotype. The rearrangement links TRBV12-3 or TRBV12-4 to TRBJ2-6; D not certain. The CDR3 sequence is 17 residues long. V lost 5 bases to trimming and J lost 0 bases, with 14 bases between them. Here the CDR3 DNA reads TGTGCCAGCAGTCCCTCCATGCTGACCTCTGGGGCCAACGTCCTGACTTTC. Translation: CASSPSMLTSGANVLTF.

Only a few counts were recorded for this clonotype. V and J are TRBV7-2 and TRBJ2-1; D is unresolved. Germline CDR1 and CDR2: SGHTA and FQGNSA. Between the trimmed V and J ends, which lost 4 bases and 10 bases, there was a span of 8 bases. The CDR3 is 11 amino acids. The chain's CDR3 is CASSSAWEQFF. DNA of the CDR3: TGTGCCAGCAGCTCGGCGTGGGAGCAGTTCTTC. Complete variable domain (other parts from reference TRBV7-2 and TRBJ2-1): GAGVSQSPSNKVTEKGKDVELRCDPISGHTALYWYRQSLGQGLEFLIYFQGNSAPDKSGLPSDRFSAERTGGSVSTLTIQRTQQEDSAVYLCASSSAWEQFFGPGTRLTVL.

In its sample, this clonotype was seen a few times. J is TRBJ2-7 and V is TRBV5-6, with 7 bases aligning to TRBD1. CDR3 size: 14 residues. Germline assignment: CDR1 SGHDT and CDR2 YYEEEE. The V segment lost 4 bases and the J segment 3 bases; nucleotides outside the gene matches: 7. The DNA for the CDR3 is TGTGCCAGCAGCACCGGGACAGAGATCTACGAGCAGTACTTC. This encodes CASSTGTEIYEQYF.

The table lists this clonotype with a few counts. This chain connects TRBV11-2 to TRBJ2-1, with D possibly being TRBD1 (6 bases). There are 14 residues in the CDR3. The V end was cut by 10 bases, the J end by 8 bases, with 21 bases between. Germline V lookup: CDR1 SGHAT, CDR2 FQNNGV. The CDR3 DNA reads as TGTGCCATTAATACGGACAGCGAGGGCGATGAGCAGTTCTTC. The encoded protein is CAINTDSEGDEQFF.

This clonotype was seen a handful of times. The chain uses TRBV29-1 and TRBJ2-7; possible D gene TRBD2, 6 bases. Germline loops: CDR1 SQVTM, CDR2 ANQGSEA. This CDR3 spans 11 amino acids. Deletions cut 5 bases from V and 3 bases from J, with 8 bases between. In DNA form, the CDR3 reads TGCAGCGTTACGGACTACTACGAGCAGTACTTC. Encoded protein: CSVTDYYEQYF.

The DNA of the CDR3 is TGCAGTGCTACAACTAGCGGAACGAACACCGGGGAGCTGTTTTTT. This encodes CSATTSGTNTGELFF. The chain employs TRBV20-1 and TRBJ2-2; TRBD2 matches 8 bases. Germline assignment: CDR1 DFQATT and CDR2 SNEGSKA (reference sequence). The CDR3 sequence is 15 residues long. Losses at the gene ends were 4 bases for V and 0 bases for J; bases not matched to a gene: 4.

The chain uses TRBV11-2 and TRBJ1-1, with D possibly TRBD1 on 5 matching bases. This CDR3 is 15 amino acids long. Germline CDR1 SGHAT, CDR2 FQNNGV. V was cut by 2 bases and J by 3 bases, with 13 bases left in between. DNA of the CDR3: TGTGCCAGCAGCTTATTGGGGCGGGGGGACACTGAAGCTTTCTTT. Amino acid sequence: CASSLLGRGDTEAFF.

This clonotype has more than one count but fewer than ten. This chain joins TRBV6-2 or TRBV6-3 and TRBJ2-3; a possible D gene is TRBD1 (5 bases). V lost 5 bases to trimming and J lost 1 base, with 16 bases between them. The CDR3 length is 16 residues. CDR1 is MNHEY, CDR2 SVGEGT, per germline. This CDR3 is CASSRGLSSGTDTQYF. The CDR3 nucleotides read TGTGCCAGCAGTAGGGGCTTGTCATCCGGCACAGATACGCAGTATTTT.

This clonotype was recorded at least ten times. This sequence joins TRBV30 and TRBJ2-5, with 7 bases fitting TRBD1. Germline V CDR1 and CDR2: GTSNPN, SVGIG (reference sequence). The CDR3 covers 13 residues. With V trimmed by 2 bases and J by 5 bases, 5 bases remained unmatched. The CDR3: CAWSLTGVETQYF. The CDR3 DNA reads TGTGCCTGGAGTCTCACAGGGGTTGAGACCCAGTACTTC.

The chain recombines TRBV7-2 with TRBJ2-1; TRBD2 agrees at 8 bases. The CDR3 totals 16 residues. The ends lost 5 bases at V and 0 bases at J; junction bases unmatched: 6. Per the germline V gene, CDR1 is SGHTA and CDR2 is FQGNSA. The CDR3 reads CASSVQSGSSYNEQFF. DNA of the CDR3: TGTGCCAGCAGCGTACAGAGCGGGAGCTCCTACAATGAGCAGTTCTTC.

The gene calls are TRBV4-1 and TRBJ2-2; unclear D gene. The length of the CDR3 is 13 residues. Germline CDR1 and CDR2: MGHRA and YSYEKL. The V end was cut by 0 bases, the J end by 7 bases, with 6 bases between. The CDR3 loop reads CASSQEDDGELFF. The CDR3 nucleotides are TGCGCCAGCAGCCAAGAAGACGACGGGGAGCTGTTTTTT.

This chain uses TRBV4-1 with TRBJ2-7, with 8 bases matching TRBD2. Germline V gives CDR1 MGHRA, CDR2 YSYEKL. The V and J ends lost 1 base and 2 bases, in that order; junction bases with no gene match: 7. CDR3 length equals 16 residues. The CDR3 DNA reads TGCGCCAGCAGCCAAGCCTCGACTAGCGTAACCTACGAGCAGTACTTC. This encodes CASSQASTSVTYEQYF.

V and J are TRBV7-2 and TRBJ1-1; the D gene is possibly TRBD1 (6 bases). The germline V gene has CDR1 SGHTA and CDR2 FQGNSA. This CDR3 is 15 amino acids long. V gave up 2 bases and J gave up 5 bases, with 15 bases separating them. This chain's CDR3 is CASSLKRQVGTEAFF. The CDR3 region has the DNA TGTGCCAGCAGCTTAAAGAGACAGGTTGGGACTGAAGCTTTCTTT.

The rearrangement links TRBV5-1 to TRBJ2-1; D is unresolved. Germline V gene data show CDR1 as SGHRS and CDR2 as YFSETQ. The ends were cut back, 2 bases at V and 6 bases at J, with 12 bases in the middle. The CDR3 contains 14 residues. DNA of the CDR3: TGCGCCAGCAGCTTAGGAGACACCATCAATGAGCAGTTCTTC. Amino acid sequence: CASSLGDTINEQFF.

This clonotype was recorded at least ten times. This sequence joins TRBV7-2 and TRBJ2-2; TRBD1 is a possible D gene (5 bases). Per the germline V gene, CDR1 is SGHTA and CDR2 is FQGNSA. The CDR3 contains 15 residues. The V and J ends lost 2 bases and 0 bases respectively, with 7 bases between them. This CDR3 reads CASSLRQSNTGELFF. CDR3 in DNA: TGTGCCAGCAGCTTACGACAGTCGAACACCGGGGAGCTGTTTTTT. Combining the CDR3 with reference TRBV7-2 and TRBJ2-2 gives the whole variable domain GAGVSQSPSNKVTEKGKDVELRCDPISGHTALYWYRQSLGQGLEFLIYFQGNSAPDKSGLPSDRFSAERTGGSVSTLTIQRTQQEDSAVYLCASSLRQSNTGELFFGEGSRLTVL.

This clonotype was seen a few times. This chain links TRBV20-1 with TRBJ1-1; 7 bases align to TRBD1. CDR1 DFQATT and CDR2 SNEGSKA come from the germline V gene (reference sequence). The CDR3 consists of 15 residues. V shed 6 bases and J 0 bases; nucleotides not matched to a gene: 10. The CDR3: CSAPNRGSVNTEAFF. Written as DNA, the CDR3 is TGCAGTGCGCCAAACAGGGGATCGGTGAACACTGAAGCTTTCTTT.

This clonotype was counted a few times. The DNA of the CDR3 is TGTGCCAGCAGTCCACGGACATTAGCCTACGAGCAGTACTTC. Its translation is CASSPRTLAYEQYF. This chain joins TRBV27 and TRBJ2-7, with a possible D match to TRBD1 (5 bases). Between the trimmed V and J ends, which lost 5 bases and 2 bases, there was a span of 13 bases. The CDR3 contains 14 residues. Per germline, CDR1 MNHEY and CDR2 SMNVEV (reference sequence).

The chain employs TRBV30 and TRBJ2-7, with D perhaps TRBD2 (6 bases). Looked up from germline, CDR1 is GTSNPN and CDR2 is SVGIG (reference sequence). This CDR3 contains 13 residues. V was shortened by 0 bases and J by 6 bases, with 12 bases between the two germline ends. Here the CDR3 DNA reads TGTGCCTGGAGTGTACAGGAGGGAGGCGAGCAGTACTTC. Its protein is CAWSVQEGGEQYF.

This clonotype was picked up many times. The chain uses TRBV7-9 and TRBJ2-3, with TRBD2 matching 7 bases. The V segment lost 0 bases and the J segment 5 bases; nucleotides outside the gene matches: 5. CDR1 and CDR2 from the germline V gene are SEHNR and FQNEAQ (reference sequence). The CDR3 has 15 residues. CDR3 nucleotides: TGTGCCAGCAGCTTAGCGCTCTCTAGCGGAGATACGCAGTATTTT. Its translation is CASSLALSSGDTQYF.

This clonotype was detected ten times or more. J is TRBJ2-5 and V is TRBV28; maybe TRBD2 (6 bases). The germline V and J ends were trimmed by 3 bases and 4 bases, with 21 bases remaining between them. The CDR3 is 17 amino acids. Germline CDR1 and CDR2: MDHEN and SYDVKM. The CDR3 sequence: CASSFATSRPIPETQYF. DNA of the CDR3: TGTGCCAGCAGTTTCGCGACTAGTCGCCCGATCCCAGAGACCCAGTACTTC.

V usage is TRBV28 and J usage is TRBJ2-7; TRBD1 aligns across 9 bases. V lost 5 bases to trimming and J lost 6 bases; unmatched junction nucleotides: 14. Germline V lookup: CDR1 MDHEN, CDR2 SYDVKM. This CDR3 region has 16 residues. The CDR3 reads CASSGLRRDRDAEQYF. DNA of the CDR3: TGTGCCAGCAGTGGGTTACGCCGGGACAGGGACGCCGAGCAGTACTTC.